These T cell receptor beta chains were read from a single sample in a study of cytomegalovirus exposure and HLA in healthy donors. Method: immunoSEQ multiplex PCR; TCRdb's copy keeps in-frame clones and lacks some. The sample has some 80,000 clones; 95% to 96% are singletons. Sequences were obtained from PBMCs. These receptors were collected from a woman younger than 35 in good health and CMV-seronegative. CDR3s include the opening cysteine and the closing phenylalanine or tryptophan. A D gene is named only where the DNA matches it firmly. A row's size may be missing; if present it is once, few, many or a size class.

v_gene: TRBV6-5; abundance: NA; d_gene: NA; j_gene: TRBJ2-1; CDR3nt: TGTGCCAGCAGTTATTCAGAGGGAAGTTCCAATGAGCAGTTCTTC; CDR3aa: CASSYSEGSSNEQFF
v_gene: TRBV5-1; abundance: NA; d_gene: NA; j_gene: TRBJ1-2; CDR3nt: TGCGCCAGCAGCCCCTACCCGGACAAGATCTCTAACTATGGCTACACCTTC; CDR3aa: CASSPYPDKISNYGYTF
v_gene: TRBV27; abundance: NA; d_gene: NA; j_gene: TRBJ1-2; CDR3nt: TGTGCCAGCAGTTTTACTTTGGGAGGGCTTTTAGGCTATGGCTACACCTTC; CDR3aa: CASSFTLGGLLGYGYTF
v_gene: TRBV9; abundance: NA; d_gene: TRBD2; j_gene: TRBJ2-1; CDR3nt: TGTGCCAGCAGCGTAGCGGGACTACCAACCTACAATGAGCAGTTCTTC; CDR3aa: CASSVAGLPTYNEQFF
v_gene: TRBV29-1; abundance: NA; d_gene: NA; j_gene: TRBJ1-5; CDR3nt: TGCAGCGCGTCGGGGGGAGAGGGCAATCAGCCCCAGCATTTT; CDR3aa: CSASGGEGNQPQHF
v_gene: TRBV19; abundance: NA; d_gene: NA; j_gene: TRBJ2-7; CDR3nt: TGTGCCAGTACCCCCGGCGGGTACGTCTACGAGCAGTACTTC; CDR3aa: CASTPGGYVYEQYF
v_gene: TRBV4-1; abundance: once; d_gene: TRBD1; j_gene: TRBJ1-1; CDR3nt: TGCGCCAGCAGCCAAAGGGACAGAAAAGTGAACACTGAAGCTTTCTTT; CDR3aa: CASSQRDRKVNTEAFF
v_gene: TRBV7-2; abundance: once; d_gene: NA; j_gene: TRBJ2-7; CDR3nt: TGTGCCAGCAGCTTAAATTCTGTAGGGGGGCGGGGGTACGAGCAGTACTTC; CDR3aa: CASSLNSVGGRGYEQYF
v_gene: TRBV14; abundance: NA; d_gene: NA; j_gene: TRBJ1-1; CDR3nt: TGTGCCAGCAGCCGGGGTGGGGGGGCGCCTAAGGCTGAAGCTTTCTTT; CDR3aa: CASSRGGGAPKAEAFF
v_gene: TRBV19; abundance: NA; d_gene: TRBD1; j_gene: TRBJ1-2; CDR3nt: TGTGCCAGTAGTGTAGGAGAGGAATTTCGGGACAGCTATGGCTACACCTTC; CDR3aa: CASSVGEEFRDSYGYTF
v_gene: TRBV2; abundance: NA; d_gene: TRBD2; j_gene: TRBJ2-5; CDR3nt: TGTGCCGCTGCCGGGAGGGACCAAGAGACCCAGTACTTC; CDR3aa: CAAAGRDQETQYF
v_gene: TRBV6-4; abundance: NA; d_gene: TRBD1; j_gene: TRBJ1-1; CDR3nt: TGTGCCAGCAGACTAGCAGGGGGGAACACTGAAGCTTTCTTT; CDR3aa: CASRLAGGNTEAFF
v_gene: TRBV23-1; abundance: NA; d_gene: TRBD1; j_gene: TRBJ2-7; CDR3nt: TGCGCCAGCAGTCAACGGGAACCGGGACAGGAATCCTACGAGCAGTACTTC; CDR3aa: CASSQREPGQESYEQYF
v_gene: TRBV28; abundance: NA; d_gene: NA; j_gene: TRBJ2-7; CDR3nt: TGTGCCAGCGTGGGGAGTTCGGGTAGCGAGCAGTACTTC; CDR3aa: CASVGSSGSEQYF
v_gene: TRBV4-2; abundance: NA; d_gene: TRBD1; j_gene: TRBJ2-7; CDR3nt: TGTGCCAGCAGCCAAGTCGGACGGCAGGGGGTCGACGAGCAGTACTTC; CDR3aa: CASSQVGRQGVDEQYF
v_gene: TRBV28; abundance: NA; d_gene: NA; j_gene: TRBJ1-5; CDR3nt: TGTGCCAGCAGTTTATATGGTCAGGGAAGTCAGCCCCAGCATTTT; CDR3aa: CASSLYGQGSQPQHF
v_gene: TRBV5-1; abundance: NA; d_gene: NA; j_gene: TRBJ2-1; CDR3nt: TGCGCCACCAACCCCCCAGCGGGCAATGAGCAGTTCTTC; CDR3aa: CATNPPAGNEQFF
v_gene: TRBV9; abundance: NA; d_gene: NA; j_gene: TRBJ2-7; CDR3nt: TGTGCCAGCAGTTACAGGGTTTCGTCCTACGAGCAGTACTTC; CDR3aa: CASSYRVSSYEQYF
v_gene: TRBV27; abundance: NA; d_gene: NA; j_gene: TRBJ2-2; CDR3nt: TGTGCCAGCAGTTCACAACAGACCGGGGAGCTGTTTTTT; CDR3aa: CASSSQQTGELFF
v_gene: TRBV7-6; abundance: NA; d_gene: NA; j_gene: TRBJ1-3; CDR3nt: TGTGCCAGCAGTCAGGGAGGGGGCACCATATATTTT; CDR3aa: CASSQGGGTIYF
v_gene: TRBV19; abundance: NA; d_gene: NA; j_gene: TRBJ2-3; CDR3nt: TGTGCCAGTAGTATACAGGTTAGCACAGATACGCAGTATTTT; CDR3aa: CASSIQVSTDTQYF
v_gene: TRBV5-8; abundance: NA; d_gene: NA; j_gene: TRBJ2-7; CDR3nt: TGTGCCAGCAGCTTGTGGAATGAGGGTCGGGACGAGCAGTACTTC; CDR3aa: CASSLWNEGRDEQYF
v_gene: TRBV27; abundance: NA; d_gene: TRBD1; j_gene: TRBJ2-3; CDR3nt: TGTGCCAGCAGCAACAGGGGATCTAGCACAGATACGCAGTATTTT; CDR3aa: CASSNRGSSTDTQYF
v_gene: TRBV18; abundance: NA; d_gene: NA; j_gene: TRBJ2-5; CDR3nt: TGTGCCAGCTCCCTCCAGGAGACCCAGTACTTC; CDR3aa: CASSLQETQYF
v_gene: TRBV19; abundance: NA; d_gene: NA; j_gene: TRBJ1-5; CDR3nt: TGTGCCAGTAGTAGTGGACATGGGCGGGGTCAGCCCCAGCATTTT; CDR3aa: CASSSGHGRGQPQHF
v_gene: TRBV29-1; abundance: few; d_gene: TRBD1; j_gene: TRBJ2-1; CDR3nt: TGCAGCGACATGACCGGGACAGGCTACAATGAGCAGTTCTTC; CDR3aa: CSDMTGTGYNEQFF
v_gene: TRBV15; abundance: once; d_gene: TRBD2; j_gene: TRBJ2-1; CDR3nt: TGTGCCACCAGCAAACTAGCGGGATTGTCCTACAATGAGCAGTTCTTC; CDR3aa: CATSKLAGLSYNEQFF
v_gene: TRBV7-2; abundance: NA; d_gene: NA; j_gene: TRBJ1-1; CDR3nt: TGTGCCAGCAGCTTAGTAGTTAACACTGAAGCTTTCTTT; CDR3aa: CASSLVVNTEAFF
v_gene: TRBV27; abundance: NA; d_gene: NA; j_gene: TRBJ1-5; CDR3nt: TGTGCCAGCAGTTTAGGAGGTGTGGGTCAGCCCCAGCATTTT; CDR3aa: CASSLGGVGQPQHF
v_gene: TRBV29-1; abundance: NA; d_gene: TRBD1; j_gene: TRBJ1-3; CDR3nt: TGCAGCGTCCAGGACAGGGCCGGCTCTGGAAACACCATATATTTT; CDR3aa: CSVQDRAGSGNTIYF
v_gene: TRBV19; abundance: NA; d_gene: NA; j_gene: TRBJ1-6; CDR3nt: TGTGCCAGTAGTAGAGACAGCTCCTATAATTCACCCCTCCACTTT; CDR3aa: CASSRDSSYNSPLHF
v_gene: TRBV13; abundance: NA; d_gene: TRBD1; j_gene: TRBJ2-3; CDR3nt: TGTGCCAGCAGCCTTTCCCCGACAGGGAACACAGATACGCAGTATTTT; CDR3aa: CASSLSPTGNTDTQYF
v_gene: TRBV5-4; abundance: NA; d_gene: NA; j_gene: TRBJ2-7; CDR3nt: TGTGCCAGCAGCTCTAACCAGGATTCCTACGAGCAGTACTTC; CDR3aa: CASSSNQDSYEQYF
v_gene: TRBV11-2; abundance: NA; d_gene: NA; j_gene: TRBJ2-2; CDR3nt: TGTGCCAGCAGCGTTACGAACACCGGGGAGCTGTTTTTT; CDR3aa: CASSVTNTGELFF
v_gene: TRBV19; abundance: NA; d_gene: TRBD2; j_gene: TRBJ2-7; CDR3nt: TGTGCCAGCACCTCTGGGGCTAGCGGGACCCACGAGCAGTACTTC; CDR3aa: CASTSGASGTHEQYF
v_gene: TRBV15; abundance: NA; d_gene: NA; j_gene: TRBJ1-1; CDR3nt: TGTGCCACCAGCAGACCGACAGGGAACACTGAAGCTTTCTTT; CDR3aa: CATSRPTGNTEAFF